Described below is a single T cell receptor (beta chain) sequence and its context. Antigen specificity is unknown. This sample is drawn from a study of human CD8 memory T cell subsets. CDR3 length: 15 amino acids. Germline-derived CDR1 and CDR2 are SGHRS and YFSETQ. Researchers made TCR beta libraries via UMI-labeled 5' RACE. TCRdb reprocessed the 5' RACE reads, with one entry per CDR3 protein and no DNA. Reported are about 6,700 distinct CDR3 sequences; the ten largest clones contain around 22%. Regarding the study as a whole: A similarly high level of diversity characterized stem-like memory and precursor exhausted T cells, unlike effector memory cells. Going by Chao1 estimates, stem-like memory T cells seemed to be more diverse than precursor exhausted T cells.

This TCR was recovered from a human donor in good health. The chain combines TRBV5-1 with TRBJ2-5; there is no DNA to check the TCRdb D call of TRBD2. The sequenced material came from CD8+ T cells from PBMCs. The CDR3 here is CASSLVSSGEETQYF.